The 5 T cell receptor beta chains reported below all come from one sample, sequenced in a study of cytotoxic CD8 clonotypes in ibrutinib-treated CLL. Only in-frame clones appear in the TCRdb table, and some are missing; sequencing was by immunoSEQ multiplex PCR. The sample shows 200,000 to 250,000 clones, 65% to 80% of them seen only once. The sample was PBMCs, taken after 12 months of ibrutinib treatment. The receptors shown here come from a human donor with chronic lymphocytic leukemia.

V and J are TRBV9 and TRBJ1-1, with D perhaps TRBD1 (6 bases). The germline V gene encodes CDR1 SGDLS and CDR2 YYNGEE. The CDR3 extends over 13 amino acids. The V and J ends lost 1 base and 5 bases respectively, with 9 bases between them. The CDR3 sequence is CASSVIGGTEAFF. CDR3 DNA: TGTGCCAGCAGCGTAATAGGGGGAACTGAAGCTTTCTTT.

This clone showed up just once. V and J are TRBV5-4 and TRBJ2-7; the D call may be TRBD1 or TRBD2 (5 bases each). The V gene lost 2 bases and the J gene lost 2 bases, with 11 bases spanning the gap. This CDR3 has 14 residues. Germline-derived CDR1 and CDR2 are SGHNT and YYREEE (reference sequence). The CDR3 region has the DNA TGTGCCAGCAGCTTCTGGGACGTAGCCTACGAGCAGTACTTC. Encoded protein: CASSFWDVAYEQYF.

V gene TRBV5-4 combines with J gene TRBJ1-2, with D perhaps TRBD1 (5 bases). V lost 1 base and J 5 bases, leaving 15 bases between the germline ends. CDR1 and CDR2 (germline): SGHNT, YYREEE (reference sequence). This CDR3 region has 15 residues. The CDR3 protein is CASSLSQGDLYGYTF. The CDR3 DNA reads TGTGCCAGCAGCTTGAGCCAGGGTGATTTATATGGCTACACCTTC.

The chain has TRBV30 and TRBJ2-1, with a possible D match to TRBD1 (6 bases). The CDR3 loop spans 12 amino acids. With 0 bases removed from V and 7 bases from J, the gap between germline ends came to 7 bases. Germline CDR1 GTSNPN, CDR2 SVGIG (reference sequence). As DNA, the CDR3 is TGTGCCTGGAGTGTCACAGGGAATGAGCAGTTCTTC. This gives the protein CAWSVTGNEQFF.

The rearrangement uses TRBV9 and TRBJ2-3, with 11 bases matching TRBD2. Germline loops: CDR1 SGDLS, CDR2 YYNGEE. The CDR3 runs 18 residues. The junction had 10 bases not matched to a gene; V was cut back by 0 bases and J by 4 bases. The CDR3 spells CASSVAGLSSGRADTQYF. The CDR3 bases are TGTGCCAGCAGCGTAGCCGGGCTAAGTAGCGGGAGGGCAGATACGCAGTATTTT.